A single sample is the source of the 4 T cell receptor beta chains below, sequenced in a study of blood T cells in healthy people across ages. The second PCR ran roughly 7 to 12 cycles with a sample-barcoded 5' primer and J-beta primers. From the 5' RACE reads, TCRdb called clonotypes with MiXCR, one entry per CDR3 protein. The sample shows around 1.1 million distinct CDR3 sequences, 30% to 40% of them seen only once. The sequenced sample consisted of blood. These receptors came from a man between 18 and 29 years old in good health.

This clonotype was counted only a few times. The rearrangement uses TRBV6-2 or TRBV6-3 and TRBJ1-1; a weak D match, TRBD1 (6 bases). The CDR3 is made up of 14 amino acids. The V and J ends lost 8 bases and 2 bases respectively, with 15 bases between them. Germline V gives CDR1 MNHEY, CDR2 SVGEGT. The CDR3, as DNA: TGTGCCAGCGGGGGATGGGACACAAACACTGAAGCTTTCTTT. Translation gives CASGGWDTNTEAFF.

The chain couples TRBV20-1 to TRBJ1-5, with TRBD1 matching over 9 bases. Germline V gene data show CDR1 as DFQATT and CDR2 as SNEGSKA (reference sequence). The CDR3 contains 15 residues. After removal of 4 bases from V and 0 bases from J, the junction contained 4 bases not matched to a gene. The CDR3 spells CSATDRGGSNQPQHF. The DNA for the CDR3 is TGCAGTGCTACCGACAGGGGGGGTAGCAATCAGCCCCAGCATTTT.

This clonotype was observed at least ten times. This chain connects TRBV20-1 to TRBJ1-2; D uncertain. CDR1 and CDR2 from the germline V gene are DFQATT and SNEGSKA (reference sequence). The CDR3 is made up of 15 amino acids. Trimming took 0 bases from V and 0 from J, leaving 11 bases between them. CDR3 nucleotides: TGCAGTGCTAGAGATGGCGGTCAGACTAACTATGGCTACACCTTC. Protein sequence: CSARDGGQTNYGYTF.

This clonotype appeared a few times. This rearrangement joins TRBV20-1 to TRBJ1-5, with 11 bases that match TRBD1. Per the germline V gene, CDR1 is DFQATT and CDR2 is SNEGSKA (reference sequence). The CDR3 extends over 12 amino acids. V lost 5 bases to trimming and J lost 7 bases; unmatched junction nucleotides: 1. The CDR3 bases are TGCAGTGCTGGGGACAGGGGGCAGCCCCAGCATTTT. Its protein product is CSAGDRGQPQHF.